Listed here are 3 T cell receptor beta chains from one sample, sequenced in a study of identical twins. TCRdb ran MiXCR on the 5' RACE reads and lists one entry per CDR3 protein. The repertoire consists of 240,000 or so distinct CDR3 sequences, with about 10% occurring once and the leading ten covering 9% to 10%. Sample: memory T cells sorted from blood. These receptors all come from a man aged 50 to 59 in good health.

This clonotype was recorded many times. This chain joins TRBV10-2 and TRBJ1-6, with 7 positions matching TRBD1. Trimming removed 6 bases from V and 7 bases from J; junction bases left unmatched: 6. The CDR3 spans 14 residues. Germline V gene sequence: CDR1 WSHSY, CDR2 SAAADI. The CDR3 is CASSLTGSNSPLHF. The CDR3 DNA is TGCGCCAGCAGCTTGACAGGGTCCAATTCACCCCTCCACTTT.

The V gene is TRBV3-1, the J gene TRBJ2-1; possibly TRBD2 for D (5 bases). Germline CDR1 and CDR2: LGHDT and YNNKEL (reference sequence). The CDR3 consists of 14 residues. V dropped 6 bases and J dropped 6 bases, with 15 bases sitting between them. Here the CDR3 DNA reads TGTGCCAGCAGACCTCTCGGGAAATTCAATGAGCAGTTCTTC. Protein product: CASRPLGKFNEQFF.

This clonotype showed up many times. J is TRBJ2-7 and V is TRBV27, with D hard to call. The CDR3 covers 12 residues. V was trimmed by 7 bases and J by 3 bases, leaving 10 bases between them. The V gene's germline CDR1 is MNHEY and CDR2 SMNVEV (reference sequence). The CDR3 here is CASTSGSYEQYF. CDR3 bases: TGTGCCAGCACCTCGGGTAGCTACGAGCAGTACTTC.